A single sample is the source of the 16 T cell receptor beta chains below, sequenced in a study of T cell responses to AZD1222 COVID-19 vaccine. TCRdb keeps only in-frame clones here, not all; method: immunoSEQ multiplex PCR. Here the sample spans some 150,000 clones, about 91% being singletons. Sequenced here: peripheral blood, sampled on day 0 of AZD1222 vaccination. These TCRs come from an adult in good health.

The V call is TRBV3-1 (or the pseudogene TRBV3-2), the J call TRBJ1-3; D not resolved. The CDR3 has 15 residues. With 4 bases removed from V and 4 bases from J, the gap between germline ends came to 14 bases. Germline CDR1 reads LGHDT; CDR2 reads YNNKEL (reference sequence). CDR3 nucleotide sequence: TGTGCCAGCAGCCGCGGAACGGCGAGCGGAAACACCATATATTTT. It encodes CASSRGTASGNTIYF.

CDR3: CASSLGWSSGANVLTF. DNA for the CDR3: TGTGCCAGCAGCTTAGGGTGGAGCTCTGGGGCCAACGTCCTGACTTTC. V usage is TRBV11-1 and J usage is TRBJ2-6; D is unclear. Germline-derived CDR1 and CDR2 are SGHAT and FQDESV (reference sequence). This CDR3 contains 16 residues. V dropped 1 base and J dropped 0 bases, with 7 bases sitting between them.

This clone was counted a few times. This sequence joins TRBV7-2 and TRBJ2-7; TRBD2 agrees at 10 bases. Germline CDR1 reads SGHTA; CDR2 reads FQGNSA. V lost 0 bases to trimming and J lost 6 bases; unmatched junction nucleotides: 2. The CDR3 has 14 amino acids. In DNA form, the CDR3 reads TGTGCCAGCAGCTTAGCAGCGGGAGGGCGCGAGCAGTACTTC. This sequence encodes CASSLAAGGREQYF.

The V call is TRBV4-3, the J call TRBJ2-3; D remains unclear. V lost 4 bases and J 6 bases, leaving 17 bases between the germline ends. The CDR3 length is 15 residues. Germline-derived CDR1 and CDR2 are LGHNA and YSLEER. The CDR3 spells CASSRARNFGDTQYF. The CDR3 coding sequence is TGCGCCAGCAGCCGAGCCAGAAACTTCGGTGATACGCAGTATTTT.

This clone has just a few counts. This chain connects TRBV6-1 to TRBJ2-7, with 7 positions matching TRBD1. This CDR3 spans 15 amino acids. The ends lost 0 bases at V and 4 bases at J; junction bases unmatched: 6. Germline assignment: CDR1 MNHNS and CDR2 SASEGT. Written as DNA, the CDR3 is TGTGCCAGCAGTGAAGCCGGGACAGTAGTTTACGAGCAGTACTTC. It yields the protein CASSEAGTVVYEQYF.

This chain links TRBV28 with TRBJ2-3, with 7 bases aligning to TRBD2. The CDR3 length is 15 residues. The ends lost 6 bases at V and 4 bases at J; junction bases unmatched: 10. CDR1 is MDHEN and CDR2 is SYDVKM in the germline V gene. The CDR3 nucleotides are TGTGCCAGCAGCACCGGGGACTACAAAGCAGATACGCAGTATTTT. Translation gives CASSTGDYKADTQYF.

The V gene is TRBV7-8, the J gene TRBJ1-2; 7 nucleotides agree with TRBD1. Germline assignment: CDR1 SGHVS and CDR2 FQNEAQ. This CDR3 contains 14 residues. J lost 7 bases, V lost 2 bases, and 7 bases had no gene match. The DNA of the CDR3 is TGTGCCAGCAGCTTAACAGGGGCCAAGGGTGGCTACACCTTC. The encoded protein is CASSLTGAKGGYTF.

The chain employs TRBV9 and TRBJ1-3; D is undetermined. Trimming took 6 bases from V and 3 from J, leaving 16 bases between them. The CDR3 has 15 amino acids. CDR1 is SGDLS, CDR2 YYNGEE, per germline. CDR3 in amino acids: CASNHDGVVGNTIYF. CDR3 in DNA: TGTGCCAGCAATCATGATGGGGTAGTTGGAAACACCATATATTTT.

The chain carries TRBV12-3 or TRBV12-4 and TRBJ1-3, with unresolved D. The V gene lost 0 bases and the J gene lost 8 bases, with 8 bases spanning the gap. The CDR3 covers 13 residues. CDR3 nucleotides: TGTGCCAGCAGTTTAGCATCCGTCCACACCATATATTTT. It specifies CASSLASVHTIYF.

The J gene is TRBJ2-1, the V gene TRBV11-3; either TRBD1 or TRBD2 may fit D (5 bases each). The germline V gene has CDR1 SGHNT and CDR2 YENEEA. The V gene lost 5 bases and the J gene lost 10 bases, with 12 bases spanning the gap. This CDR3 is 12 amino acids long. The CDR3 DNA sequence: TGTGCCAGCAGCCTAACTGGGGACGAGCAGTTCTTC. Translation gives CASSLTGDEQFF.

The chain has TRBV4-1 and TRBJ1-2; TRBD1 might be the D (6 bases). The germline V and J ends were trimmed by 0 bases and 4 bases, with 12 bases remaining between them. The CDR3 has 15 amino acids. Germline loops: CDR1 MGHRA, CDR2 YSYEKL. As DNA, the CDR3 is TGCGCCAGCAGCCAAGATAACCAGGGGCTCTATGGCTACACCTTC. Amino acid sequence: CASSQDNQGLYGYTF.

This chain joins TRBV10-3 and TRBJ1-3; no reliable D call. The CDR3 covers 14 residues. Germline CDR1 and CDR2: ENHRY and SYGVKD. V dropped 10 bases and J dropped 4 bases, with 17 bases sitting between them. CDR3 in amino acids: CATAILGSGNTIYF. The CDR3 nucleotides read TGTGCCACCGCTATCCTGGGGTCCGGAAACACCATATATTTT.

J is TRBJ1-5 and V is TRBV6-1, with unresolved D. Germline CDR1 is MNHNS and CDR2 is SASEGT. Trimming pared 3 bases from V and 2 bases from J, leaving 5 bases between. The CDR3 consists of 13 residues. CDR3 nucleotide sequence: TGTGCCAGCAGTGACAGAGGCAATCAGCCCCAGCATTTT. Protein sequence: CASSDRGNQPQHF.

CDR3 sequence (DNA): TGTGCCACCCGCGGGACTAGAAACACCGGGGAGCTGTTTTTT. Its protein product is CATRGTRNTGELFF. The chain joins TRBV10-3 to TRBJ2-2; TRBD2 agrees at 8 bases. Looked up from germline, CDR1 is ENHRY and CDR2 is SYGVKD. This CDR3 has 14 residues. V gave up 10 bases and J gave up 2 bases; unmatched junction bases: 6.

This chain connects TRBV25-1 to TRBJ1-2; tentatively, D is TRBD1 (5 bases). V was pared by 6 bases and J by 5 bases, with 13 bases between. The CDR3 is 13 residues long. Germline CDR1 reads MGHDK; CDR2 reads SYGVNS. Written as DNA, the CDR3 is TGTGCCAGCAGGGGGGTGGCAGAATATGGCTACACCTTC. This codes for CASRGVAEYGYTF.

This clone was seen once. V usage is TRBV7-9 and J usage is TRBJ2-2; D gene uncertain. V lost 8 bases, J lost 1 base, and 5 bases lay in between. Germline V gene data show CDR1 as SEHNR and CDR2 as FQNEAQ (reference sequence). This CDR3 is built from 12 residues. CDR3 in DNA: TGTGCCAGCGTCTGGAACACCGGGGAGCTGTTTTTT. Amino acids: CASVWNTGELFF.